This T cell receptor beta chain was retrieved from a study of shared T cell receptors in the human thymus listed by TCRdb under 2021. For context, the study as a whole: The study examined how the human thymus generates shared, self-reactive T-cell receptor alpha chains.

Library generation was performed with the immunoSEQ multiplex PCR assay. TCRdb holds this immuneACCESS table with in-frame rearrangements only. Some clones are missing; in checked studies, unresolved V genes explain under half, and the rest has no known cause. This sample comprises about 660,000 clones, roughly 90% of them detected only once. Together, the top ten hold about 0.01% of the sample. As concerns this clone: The specificity of this receptor is unknown. No much larger clone exists at a distance of one base, and base qualities are not known.

The same data also contributed to another study, on human thymus T cells. As the second study states: Immunologically healthy infants undergoing open corrective cardiac surgery for congenital heart defects in Finland were used as donors. Thymus tissue was collected as surgical resects that were removed during corrective cardiac surgery. Usage of V and J gene segments appeared to be biased in both the thymic and the peripheral blood repertoires. The related research reported highly overlapping thymic TCR repertoires among unrelated individuals. The study used about 8 infant thymus samples plus four related peripheral blood samples to characterize TCR alpha and beta repertoires. Donor ages ranged from about 7 to 244 days, and the cohort comprised roughly 6 male and a couple of female infants. Thymocytes were mechanically released from the tissue and were stored as pellets of roughly 10-32 million cells at -70 degrees C. A QIAsymphony instrument was used to extract genomic DNA from the frozen cell pellets. Using the immunoSEQ multiplex PCR assay, the TCRB and TCRAD loci were amplified from a standardized quantity of quality-controlled genomic DNA. The V(D)J region was spanned by amplicons of a length sufficient to cover the CDR3 and to identify V and J genes. Amplicon sequencing was performed on an Illumina platform through the commercial immunoSEQ service. Primer bias and sequencing errors were corrected as previously described, and TCRAD and TCRB were defined on the basis of the IMGT database. The repertoires were analysed using immunoSEQ Analyzer 3.0 and VDJTools for basic statistics, V/J segment usage, diversity estimates, rarefaction and pairwise overlap. Chao1, ChaoE, Efron-Thisted, Shannon and inverse Simpson indices were used to estimate diversity, which was also estimated on datasets down-sampled to the smallest sample. Repertoire overlap used strict matching of CDR3 nucleotide sequence, V gene and J gene, with Jaccard-based multidimensional scaling clustering. On average, about 810,000 unique TCRB clonotypes were obtained from thymus samples, compared with approximately 82,000 from blood samples.

Material for sequencing was thymocytes. The TCR originated in a boy younger than two with a congenital heart defect. Donor details come from another sample of the same person, matched by shared clones.

The DNA sequence is TGTGCCTGGAGTGCCCCTCCTAGCGGGAGGACCGAAAGCACAGATACGCAGTATTTT. Its protein reads: CAWSAPPSGRTESTDTQYF. The V and J genes are TRBV30 and TRBJ2-3; 11 central bases correspond to TRBD2. The CDR3 runs 19 amino acids, cysteine and phenylalanine included. Left in the record is the CDR3 DNA by itself, 57 bases read in frame from the first base. Trimming leaves V shorter by 1 base and J shorter by 0 bases, with the junction holding 12 bases beyond the gene matches. CDR1 and CDR2, per the germline V gene (reference sequence), are GTSNPN and SVGIG. With all but the CDR3 taken from the reference TRBV30 and TRBJ2-3 genes, the full variable domain is: SQTIHQWPATLVQPVGSPLSLECTVEGTSNPNLYWYRQAAGRGLQLLFYSVGIGQISSEVPQNLSASRPQDRQFILSSKKLLLSDSGFYLCAWSAPPSGRTESTDTQYFGPGTRLTVL.